This passage covers 32 T cell receptor delta chains from one sample sequenced in a study of gamma-delta chains in newborns, infants, children. TCRdb ran CATT on the reads. This table holds thousands of delta-chain clones, less than 2% found once. The sample consisted of blood. These receptors all come from a child who was a newborn, infant or young child, either healthy, febrile or measles-vaccinated (not recorded which).

This clone is judged large (0.1 to 1%). Additional DNA sequences in this sample encode the identical CDR3. This chain connects TRDV1 to TRDJ1, with 10 bases fitting TRDD3. CDR1 and CDR2 (germline): TSWWSYY, QGS. The CDR3 consists of 22 residues. The V segment lost 5 bases and the J segment 0 bases; nucleotides outside the gene matches: 24. CDR3 nucleotides: TGTGCTCTTGGGCAATCATTTCCCTTGGCGTACTGGGGGATCTTGAACACCGATAAACTCATCTTT. Translated: CALGQSFPLAYWGILNTDKLIF.

This clone has just a few counts. A much more abundant neighbour one base away suggests this may be a read error. The identical CDR3 is also encoded by other nucleotide sequences in the sample. The rearrangement links TRDV1 to TRDJ1; D could derive from TRDD2 or TRDD3 (7 bases each). In germline, CDR1 is TSWWSYY, CDR2 QGS. The CDR3 covers 19 residues. Between the trimmed V and J ends, which lost 2 bases and 6 bases, there was a span of 28 bases. CDR3 amino acids: CALGEGPFLRTGGWNKLIF. The CDR3, as DNA: TGTGCTCTTGGGGAAGGCCCCTTCCTCCGTACCGGGGGATGGAATAAACTCATCTTT.

On this clone: This probably arose from a read error, given a far larger clone one base away. This sample includes further DNA sequences coding for the same CDR3. The rearrangement joins TRDV2 to TRDJ1; D might be TRDD3 (6 bases). Deletions cut 4 bases from V and 3 bases from J, with 26 bases between. This CDR3 has 18 residues. In germline, CDR1 is GEAIGNYY, CDR2 EKD. The CDR3 DNA reads TGTGCCTGTGATACCGGGGTCTGGGGCCTCGCCGGCTCCGATAAACTCATCTTT. Its translation is CACDTGVWGLAGSDKLIF.

This clone is medium-sized in the sample. V gene TRDV1 combines with J gene TRDJ2; 8 bases are a match to TRDD2. CDR3 length: 29 residues. The J segment lost 1 base and the V segment lost 3 bases, leaving 43 bases of the junction unmatched. The germline V gene has CDR1 TSWWSYY and CDR2 QGS. The CDR3 reads CALGDPWRASYGAIPALLTGEVLTAQLFF. CDR3 coding DNA: TGTGCTCTTGGGGATCCATGGCGGGCTTCCTACGGGGCCATACCTGCACTATTAACCGGTGAAGTTTTGACAGCACAACTCTTCTTT.

This clone was seen a handful of times. TCRdb's protein, taken from a much larger clone, differs from this DNA's translation at residue 10, likely owing to a read error; the protein displayed comes from the DNA. The chain carries TRDV1 and TRDJ1; 8 nucleotides align to TRDD3. The CDR3 has 20 residues. Germline trimming cut 2 bases from V and 1 base from J; bases unmatched to any gene: 18. Germline V gives CDR1 TSWWSYY, CDR2 QGS. CDR3 protein: CALGEGGEPCWGRLTDKLIF. In nucleotides, the CDR3 is TGTGCTCTTGGGGAAGGTGGCGAACCGTGCTGGGGGAGACTCACCGATAAACTCATCTTT.

This clone was seen a handful of times. The protein given by TCRdb reflects a much larger clone and differs at residue 15 from this DNA's translation, likely from a read error; the protein shown is the DNA's translation. The gene calls are TRDV1 and TRDJ1, with 9 nucleotides matching TRDD3. V shed 2 bases and J 4 bases; nucleotides not matched to a gene: 20. The CDR3 runs 20 residues. The V gene's germline CDR1 is TSWWSYY and CDR2 QGS. The CDR3 here is CALGEGGEPYWGRLNDKLIF. CDR3 nucleotides: TGTGCTCTTGGGGAAGGTGGCGAACCGTACTGGGGGAGACTCAACGATAAACTCATCTTT.

This clone came up a few times. A read error is the likely source, as a far larger clone sits one nucleotide away. This chain uses TRDV1 with TRDJ1; TRDD3 matches at 13 bases. The CDR3 is 25 amino acids. Germline CDR1 TSWWSYY, CDR2 QGS. The ends lost 0 bases at V and 0 bases at J; junction bases unmatched: 25. The CDR3, as DNA: TGTGCTCTTGGGGAACTCCAACGGGGGTACTGGGGGATACGCGTCCCGACCCTCTACACCGATAAACTCATCTTT. Translation: CALGELQRGYWGIRVPTLYTDKLIF.

With respect to this clone: TCRdb attributes to this sequence the protein of a much larger clone, which differs from the DNA translation at residue 3; a read error is likely, and the protein displayed is translated from the DNA. This chain uses TRDV2 with TRDJ1; TRDD3 aligns across 12 bases. This CDR3 comprises 18 residues. Germline CDR1 is GEAIGNYY and CDR2 is EKD. The V segment lost 9 bases and the J segment 0 bases; nucleotides outside the gene matches: 16. Here the CDR3 reads CAQGLTGGYRKYTDKLIF. Here the CDR3 DNA reads TGTGCCCAGGGCCTCACTGGGGGATACCGAAAGTACACCGATAAACTCATCTTT.

This clone was seen a few times. This likely traces to a read error, being one base from a far larger clone. Other DNA sequences of this sample code for an identical CDR3. The gene calls are TRDV1 and TRDJ1; 9 nucleotides align to TRDD3. CDR1 TSWWSYY and CDR2 QGS come from the germline V gene. The CDR3 totals 21 residues. The CDR3, as DNA: TGTGCTCTTGGGGAGCCTTCCCATGGTCGTACTGGGGGAGCCAACACCGATAAACTCATCTTC. Translating gives CALGEPSHGRTGGANTDKLIF.

Concerning this clone: A mismatch at residue 7 separates the TCRdb protein from the translated DNA, so the protein presented here was translated from the DNA. The chain is built from TRDV1 and TRDJ1, with a tentative D call TRDD3 (5 bases). V lost 2 bases and J lost 6, with 16 bases in between. Per the germline V gene, CDR1 is TSWWSYY and CDR2 is QGS. This CDR3 comprises 15 residues. For the CDR3, the DNA is TGTGCTCTTGGGGAAGGGACCGACGGGGAAAATAAACTCATCTTT. Its translation: CALGEGTDGENKLIF.

This clone is labeled large. Distinct nucleotide sequences in the sample also encode this CDR3. This rearrangement joins TRDV2 to TRDJ1; TRDD3 aligns across 7 bases. V lost 0 bases, J lost 0 bases, and 6 bases stayed unmatched. The CDR3 totals 16 residues. Germline V CDR1 and CDR2: GEAIGNYY, EKD. CDR3 loop: CACDTRLGGYTDKLIF. As DNA, the CDR3 is TGTGCCTGTGACACCCGGCTGGGGGGTTACACCGATAAACTCATCTTT.

Relative to its sample, this clone is medium-sized. The J gene is TRDJ1, the V gene TRDV1; 10 bases agree with TRDD3. The CDR3 sequence is 22 residues long. Germline V gene data show CDR1 as TSWWSYY and CDR2 as QGS. The ends lost 0 bases at V and 2 bases at J; junction bases unmatched: 21. CDR3 region: CALGELRLRPSWGIESTDKLIF. Written as DNA, the CDR3 is TGTGCTCTTGGGGAACTTAGACTACGCCCTTCCTGGGGGATAGAGTCGACCGATAAACTCATCTTT.

This clone has a handful of counts. The translation of this DNA and the TCRdb protein of a much larger clone differ at residue 11, probably owing to a read error; the protein shown here is translated from the DNA. This chain joins TRDV2 and TRDJ1; 8 bases agree with TRDD3. The germline V gene has CDR1 GEAIGNYY and CDR2 EKD. With V trimmed by 0 bases and J by 3 bases, 8 bases remained unmatched. The CDR3 length is 16 residues. The CDR3 region has the DNA TGTGCCTGTGACACCGTTGGGGGATTCCAAGCCGATAAACTCATCTTT. It encodes CACDTVGGFQADKLIF.

This clone was seen a handful of times. TCRdb pairs this DNA with a much larger clone's protein that differs at residue 2, likely a read error; the protein shown was translated from the DNA. J is TRDJ1 and V is TRDV1; the match to TRDD3 covers 10 bases. CDR3 length: 21 residues. CDR1 is TSWWSYY, CDR2 QGS, per germline. CDR3 DNA: TGTTCTCTTGGGGAAGTCCCTTTTTACTGGGGGATTTCGCGATCCACCGATAAACTCATCTTT. This codes for CSLGEVPFYWGISRSTDKLIF.

The table lists this clone with a few counts. A far larger clone is only one base removed, so a read error is likely. Other DNA sequences from this sample encode an identical CDR3 as well. The V call is TRDV1, the J call TRDJ1; 8 bases match TRDD3. The CDR3 loop spans 17 amino acids. Germline assignment: CDR1 TSWWSYY and CDR2 QGS. CDR3 DNA sequence: TGTGCTCTTGGGGAAATCTTCGTTTGGGGGATTCCCGATAAACTCATATTT. Translation: CALGEIFVWGIPDKLIF.

This clone was picked up a small number of times. TCRdb attributes to this sequence the protein of a much larger clone, which differs from the DNA translation at residue 9; a read error is likely, and the protein displayed is translated from the DNA. J is TRDJ1 and V is TRDV2; TRDD3 matches at 7 bases. V was clipped by 0 bases and J by 2 bases; unmatched bases: 8. Germline values: CDR1 GEAIGNYY, CDR2 EKD. This CDR3 region has 16 residues. CDR3 residues: CACDTVGGLQTDKLIF. The CDR3 DNA reads as TGTGCCTGTGACACCGTTGGGGGACTCCAAACCGATAAACTCATCTTT.

The chain links TRDV1 to TRDJ1; 7 bases align to TRDD3. CDR1 is TSWWSYY, CDR2 QGS, per germline. The CDR3 covers 16 residues. V gave up 5 bases and J gave up 0 bases; unmatched junction bases: 9. CDR3: CALGTGVYRYTDKLIF. The CDR3 DNA sequence: TGTGCTCTTGGGACTGGGGTATACCGGTACACCGATAAACTCATCTTT.

This clone is deemed medium-sized. For this DNA, TCRdb reports the protein of a much larger clone, which diverges at residue 17, most likely from a read error; the protein presented here is translated directly from the DNA. The DNA of the CDR3 is TGTGCTCTTGGGGAAGTCCAATCCTACCCAGTGGGGGATACAGGGTACATCGATAAACTCATCTTT. Translated, it gives CALGEVQSYPVGDTGYIDKLIF. This chain uses TRDV1 with TRDJ1, with 10 bases that match TRDD3. CDR1 is TSWWSYY and CDR2 is QGS in the germline V gene. The CDR3 is 22 residues long. V lost 2 bases, J lost 4 bases, and 25 bases stayed unmatched.

For this clone: The TCRdb protein, from a much larger clone, departs from this DNA's translation at residue 11, likely by read error; the protein shown derives from the DNA. The chain recombines TRDV1 with TRDJ1; 8 nucleotides agree with TRDD3. Germline CDR1 is TSWWSYY and CDR2 is QGS. The CDR3 covers 20 residues. V shed 0 bases, J shed 0 bases, and the junction held 15 bases outside the gene matches. CDR3 residues: CALGELPKLGGTPNTDKLIF. The DNA for the CDR3 is TGTGCTCTTGGGGAACTTCCTAAACTGGGGGGTACCCCGAACACCGATAAACTCATCTTT.

This clone was counted only a few times. TCRdb assigns this DNA the protein of a much larger clone, which departs from its translation at residue 2; this likely reflects a read error, and the protein shown comes from translating the DNA. The chain joins TRDV2 to TRDJ1, with D possibly being TRDD3 (6 bases). This CDR3 region has 19 residues. In germline, CDR1 is GEAIGNYY, CDR2 EKD. In DNA, the CDR3 is TGTTCCTGTGACACCGCGGGATATGGGTTTGACCAGTACACCGATAAACTCATCTTT. Translation gives CSCDTAGYGFDQYTDKLIF.

As to this clone: TCRdb's entry gives the protein of a much larger clone, which mismatches this DNA's translation at residue 9, likely from a read error; the protein reported here is translated from the DNA. The chain is built from TRDV1 and TRDJ1, with D uncertain. This CDR3 has 15 amino acids. Trimming took 0 bases from V and 0 from J, leaving 8 bases between them. Germline V gene lookup returns CDR1 TSWWSYY and CDR2 QGS. The CDR3 is CALGELSGNTDKLIF. In nucleotides, the CDR3 is TGTGCTCTTGGGGAACTATCCGGGAACACCGATAAACTCATCTTT.

For this clone: This could be a read error, since a much larger clone is one nucleotide away. This sequence joins TRDV1 and TRDJ1; D is possibly TRDD2 or TRDD3 (8 bases each). CDR1 is TSWWSYY and CDR2 is QGS in the germline V gene. The CDR3 is 23 amino acids. The germline V and J ends were trimmed by 1 base and 6 bases, with 39 bases remaining between them. CDR3 bases: TGTGCTCTTGGGGAACGGTCCCCTTCCTTCCTAGAGGGATACGGGGGGGAGACCTATAAACTCATCTTT. As protein: CALGERSPSFLEGYGGETYKLIF.

Concerning this clone: This sample also contains other DNA sequences that code for the same CDR3. This chain connects TRDV3 to TRDJ1; TRDD2 matches at 7 bases. The CDR3 contains 17 residues. Germline-derived CDR1 and CDR2 are TVYSNPD and GDNSRS (reference sequence). With V trimmed by 5 bases and J by 4 bases, 22 bases remained unmatched. The CDR3 sequence: CAHPAIPTPLYYDKLIF. CDR3 sequence (DNA): TGTGCCCATCCTGCCATTCCTACCCCCCTCTACTACGATAAACTCATCTTT.

About this clone: A far larger clone is one base from this, pointing to a likely read error. This rearrangement joins TRDV2 to TRDJ1; 9 bases match TRDD3. Germline V gives CDR1 GEAIGNYY, CDR2 EKD. The CDR3 is 23 amino acids. Trimming removed 0 bases from V and 4 bases from J; junction bases left unmatched: 29. CDR3 coding DNA: TGTGCCTGTGACACCGGACACATAGTTGGGGTTCCTATGTCGAGGGGATACGGCGATAAACTCATCTTT. Protein product: CACDTGHIVGVPMSRGYGDKLIF.

By share, this clone ranks as medium-sized (0.01 to 0.1%). This rearrangement joins TRDV1 to TRDJ1; D might be TRDD2 or TRDD3, each matching 8 bases. V was pared by 4 bases and J by 0 bases, with 36 bases between. This CDR3 comprises 23 residues. Germline V CDR1 and CDR2: TSWWSYY, QGS. The CDR3 sequence is CALGASEWLPTVWGIQYTDKLIF. The CDR3 DNA follows: TGTGCTCTTGGGGCTTCGGAATGGCTTCCTACGGTTTGGGGGATCCAGTACACCGATAAACTCATCTTT.

Note on this clone: Translating this DNA gives a protein that differs at residue 7 from the TCRdb one, which belongs to a much larger clone; a read error is likely, and the protein shown is this translation. The CDR3 loop reads CACDTRMGGYTDKLIF. The DNA of the CDR3 is TGTGCCTGTGACACCCGGATGGGGGGTTACACCGATAAACTCATCTTT. The chain uses TRDV2 and TRDJ1, with D perhaps matching TRDD3 (6 bases). Here the J gene came from matching the DNA to germline, since TCRdb omits it. This CDR3 comprises 16 residues. Germline V CDR1 and CDR2: GEAIGNYY, EKD. V gave up 0 bases and J gave up 0 bases, with 13 bases separating them.

In the case of this clone: A read error likely explains this, since a far larger clone differs by one base. Other nucleotide sequences in the sample specify the same CDR3. The chain recombines TRDV1 with TRDJ1; D unclear. CDR1 and CDR2 (germline): TSWWSYY, QGS. The CDR3 has 16 residues. The DNA of the CDR3 is TGTGCTCTTGGGGAACAGTGGACCTGGTACACTGATAAACTCATCTTT. This codes for CALGEQWTWYTDKLIF.

The chain couples TRDV1 to TRDJ1, with 11 bases matching TRDD3. TCRdb is silent on the J gene; assignment here came from matching the DNA to germline. Germline V gives CDR1 TSWWSYY, CDR2 QGS. This CDR3 has 19 amino acids. Unmatched junction bases numbered 15, after V lost 4 bases and J lost 2 bases. The CDR3 nucleotides are TGTGCTCTTGGGGGACTTCCGTGGGGGATACGCATCAAGACCGATAAACTCATCTTT. Amino acid sequence: CALGGLPWGIRIKTDKLIF.

For this clone: TCRdb assigns this DNA the protein of a much larger clone, which departs from its translation at residue 5; this likely reflects a read error, and the protein shown comes from translating the DNA. The rearrangement joins TRDV1 to TRDJ1; 8 nucleotides match TRDD3. Trimming cost V 5 bases and J 0 bases; bases outside gene matches: 26. In germline, CDR1 is TSWWSYY, CDR2 QGS. This CDR3 spans 22 amino acids. The CDR3 nucleotides read TGTGCTCTTGGGTACTCCCTTCCACAAGTCCCTCTGGGGGAACCGGACACCGATAAACTCATCTTT. Translated: CALGYSLPQVPLGEPDTDKLIF.

As for this clone: The TCRdb protein, from a much larger clone, departs from this DNA's translation at residue 19, likely by read error; the protein shown derives from the DNA. CDR3 residues: CALGEPPAPMGDTPYTDKIIF. The DNA for the CDR3 is TGTGCTCTTGGGGAACCTCCCGCTCCGATGGGGGATACGCCTTACACCGATAAAATCATCTTT. The chain combines TRDV1 with TRDJ1; TRDD3 matches at 11 bases. This CDR3 region has 21 residues. Germline CDR1 reads TSWWSYY; CDR2 reads QGS.

This clone was counted only a few times. A read error likely explains why the TCRdb protein, taken from a much larger clone, differs from this DNA's translation at residue 7; the protein shown is translated from the DNA. The V gene is TRDV1, the J gene TRDJ1; 12 bases agree with TRDD3. The CDR3 totals 20 residues. CDR1 and CDR2 from the germline V gene are TSWWSYY and QGS. V trimming: 2 bases; J trimming: 2 bases; junction bases outside the gene matches: 15. CDR3 in DNA: TGTGCTCTTGGGGAAATCATTCCTACTGGGGGATACAAGGGGACCGATAAACTCATCTTT. Translating gives CALGEIIPTGGYKGTDKLIF.

With regard to this clone: Translating the DNA gives a protein that differs from the TCRdb entry at residue 7; the protein shown here is that DNA translation. The chain is built from TRDV3 and TRDJ1; 8 nucleotides align to TRDD2. V lost 4 bases to trimming and J lost 0 bases; unmatched junction nucleotides: 16. Germline V lookup: CDR1 TVYSNPD, CDR2 GDNSRS (reference sequence). This CDR3 contains 17 residues. CDR3 nucleotides: TGTGCCTCCTCCTTCCTAATAAGGTCCGGGGACACCGATAAACTCATCTTT. It specifies CASSFLIRSGDTDKLIF.